This is a list of T cell receptor beta chains from one sample in a study of blood T cell repertoires in COVID-19. Data came from immunoSEQ multiplex PCR; TCRdb stores just in-frame clones and leaves some out. The table includes about 99,000 clones, just over 85% detected once. The sample consisted of peripheral blood. These receptors all come from a human donor in a cohort sampled during active COVID-19. Each CDR3 is given with its conserved first and last residue. The D gene is left open where the match is weak. Part of the rows lack a size; the others show once, few, many or a class for expanded clones.

j_call d_call v_call clone_size cdr3_nt cdr3_aa
TRBJ1-1 . TRBV29-1 . TGCAGCGTCGCAAGTGTGGGGCCGCGGAACACTGAAGCTTTCTTT CSVASVGPRNTEAFF
TRBJ2-7 . TRBV27 once TGTGCCAGCAGTTTACAGGGGGGACTTGGCCGGGCCTACGAGCAGTACTTC CASSLQGGLGRAYEQYF
TRBJ2-1 . TRBV11-2 . TGTGCCAGCAGCTTTCTCGCGGGAACGAACTACAATGAGCAGTTCTTC CASSFLAGTNYNEQFF
TRBJ1-4 TRBD1 TRBV3-1/TRBV3-2 . TGTGCCAGCAGCGCATTCGACAGGGGTAATGAAAAACTGTTTTTT CASSAFDRGNEKLFF
TRBJ2-5 . TRBV29-1 . TGCAGCGTTGGGCCAGGGTCTGAGACCCAGTACTTC CSVGPGSETQYF
TRBJ1-1 TRBD1 TRBV19 . TGTGCCAGTAGTATCCTCCCCCGACAGGGGGCCGACACTGAAGCTTTCTTT CASSILPRQGADTEAFF
TRBJ2-3 . TRBV6-6 . TGTGCCAGCAGTTACTCGGTGGGGAGTGGCACAGATACGCAGTATTTT CASSYSVGSGTDTQYF
TRBJ2-3 TRBD2 TRBV19 medium-sized TGTGCCAGTAGTATAGGGCCCCCTCCCGGGACTAGCGGGGGTGAAGATACGCAGTATTTT CASSIGPPPGTSGGEDTQYF
TRBJ2-7 TRBD1 TRBV28 . TGTGCCAGCAGTCAACACTCCGGGACAGGGGACTACGAGCAGTACTTC CASSQHSGTGDYEQYF
TRBJ2-2 TRBD2 TRBV29-1 . TGCAGCGTTGAAGTAGCGGGAGGCCCCGCGAACACCGGGGAGCTGTTTTTT CSVEVAGGPANTGELFF
TRBJ2-3 TRBD2 TRBV25-1 . TGTGCCAGCAGAGGGGGACTAGCGGGGCCGGCGGGGGGAGATACGCAGTATTTT CASRGGLAGPAGGDTQYF
TRBJ2-5 TRBD2 TRBV5-1 . TGCGCCAGCAGCTTCAGCGGGAGGGGTGAGGAGACCCAGTACTTC CASSFSGRGEETQYF
TRBJ2-3 TRBD1 TRBV6-5 . TGTGCCAGCACCCAGACTCGGGACAGAACAGATACGCAGTATTTT CASTQTRDRTDTQYF
TRBJ2-2 . TRBV2 few TGTGCCAGCACGCTGCAGGAGGGGCCCGGGGAGCTGTTTTTT CASTLQEGPGELFF
TRBJ1-2 . TRBV28 . TGTGCCAGCGGCCTAGGCGGCTTCTATGGCTACACCTTC CASGLGGFYGYTF
TRBJ2-5 TRBD2 TRBV19 . TGTGCCAGTAGTATTTTGAGTAGCGGGAGAGGAGAGACCCAGTACTTC CASSILSSGRGETQYF
TRBJ1-6 . TRBV28 once TGTGCCAGCAGTTTATATGGTCAGGGCTCCTATAATTCACCCCTCCACTTT CASSLYGQGSYNSPLHF
TRBJ2-7 . TRBV18 . TGTGCCAGCTCACCCTTGACACCCTCGGACAGCTCCTACGAGCAGTACTTC CASSPLTPSDSSYEQYF
TRBJ2-1 TRBD2 TRBV3-1/TRBV3-2 . TGTGCCAGCAGCCAAGTTAAACTAGCGGGGGGGCGAAATGAGCAGTTCTTC CASSQVKLAGGRNEQFF
TRBJ1-2 TRBD1 TRBV5-5 . TGTGCCAGCAGCTTTCGGGACAGTTTCTTAGCTAACTATGGCTACACCTTC CASSFRDSFLANYGYTF
TRBJ2-1 TRBD2 TRBV4-1 . TGCGCCAGCAGCCAGGGGGGGACGCCAGGCAATGAGCAGTTCTTC CASSQGGTPGNEQFF
TRBJ2-7 . TRBV12-3/TRBV12-4 . TGTGCCAGCAGCCGCGGGGATAAGCAGTACTTC CASSRGDKQYF
TRBJ2-3 TRBD2 TRBV9 . TGTGCCAGCAGCTTAAGCGGGGGGCCTCCGGGCACAGATACGCAGTATTTT CASSLSGGPPGTDTQYF
TRBJ2-4 . TRBV5-1 . TGCGCCAGCAGCCCGAGGAGCAAGGCCAAAAACATTCAGTACTTC CASSPRSKAKNIQYF
TRBJ2-7 . TRBV7-2 . TGTGCCAGCAGCTTAGGGACTTCAACACCCGAGCAGTACTTC CASSLGTSTPEQYF
TRBJ1-2 . TRBV5-1 . TGCGCCAGCAGCTTGGGGAGAAACTATGGCTACACCTTC CASSLGRNYGYTF
TRBJ2-1 TRBD2 TRBV7-6 . TGTGCCAGCAGCTCCCTTAGCGGGGGGGCCTTATATGAGCAGTTCTTC CASSSLSGGALYEQFF
TRBJ1-5 . TRBV10-2 . TGCGCCAGCAGCGGCGGGAGGGGCAATCAGCCCCAGCATTTT CASSGGRGNQPQHF
TRBJ2-2 TRBD1 TRBV3-1/TRBV3-2 . TGTGCCAGCAGCCAAGTGCACCGGACAGGGGGGACCGGGGAGCTGTTTTTT CASSQVHRTGGTGELFF